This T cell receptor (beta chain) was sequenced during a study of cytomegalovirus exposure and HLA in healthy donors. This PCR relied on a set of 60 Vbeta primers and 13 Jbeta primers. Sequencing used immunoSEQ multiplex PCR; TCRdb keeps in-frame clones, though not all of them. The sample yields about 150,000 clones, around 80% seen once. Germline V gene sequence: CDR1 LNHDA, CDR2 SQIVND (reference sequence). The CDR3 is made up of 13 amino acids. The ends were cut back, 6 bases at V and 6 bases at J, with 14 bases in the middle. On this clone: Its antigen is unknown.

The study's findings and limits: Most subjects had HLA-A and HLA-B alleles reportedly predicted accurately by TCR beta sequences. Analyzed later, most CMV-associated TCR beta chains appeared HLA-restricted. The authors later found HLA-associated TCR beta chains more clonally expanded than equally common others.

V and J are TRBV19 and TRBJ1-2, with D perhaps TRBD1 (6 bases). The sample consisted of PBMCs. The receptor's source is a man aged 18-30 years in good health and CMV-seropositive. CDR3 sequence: CASSLLQGDGYTF. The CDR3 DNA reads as TGTGCCAGTAGCCTTCTACAGGGCGATGGCTACACCTTC.